Presented here are 30 T cell receptor beta chains from one specimen sequenced in a study of regulatory T cells in long-lasting Graves disease. This sample's time point: persistent/refractory GD, antithyroid drugs over 5 years with positive TRAb. Scientists built the TCR library using RNA that was extracted from PBMCs. Construction of TCR beta libraries relied on iRepertoire HTBI primers and on Arm-PCR targeting CDR3 regions. MiXCR, run by TCRdb on the multiplex PCR reads, gives a single entry per CDR3 protein. The table has 350,000 to 450,000 distinct CDR3 sequences, 21% seen once; the top ten hold roughly an eighth. Sample: peripheral blood mononuclear cells (PBMCs), taken when the disease was refractory, from a patient treated with antithyroid drugs. These receptors were obtained from a female donor with Graves disease.

In its sample, this clonotype was seen many times. This CDR3 is CASSPGGTANTGELFF. The CDR3 nucleotides read TGTGCCAGCAGCCCGGGAGGGACAGCGAACACCGGGGAGCTGTTTTTT. The chain couples TRBV7-8 to TRBJ2-2; TRBD2 might be the D (8 bases). The length of the CDR3 is 16 residues. Trimming left V 5 bases short and J 0 bases short, with 13 bases between. Germline values: CDR1 SGHVS, CDR2 FQNEAQ.

The chain employs TRBV18 and TRBJ2-7; D gene uncertain. Per the germline V gene, CDR1 is KGHSH and CDR2 is LQKENI. V was trimmed by 2 bases and J by 6 bases, leaving 11 bases between them. There are 13 residues in the CDR3. CDR3 nucleotides: TGTGCCAGCTCACCAGACGCACTCTCCGAGCAGTACTTC. As protein: CASSPDALSEQYF.

The rearrangement links TRBV10-2 to TRBJ2-7; tentatively, D is TRBD1 (5 bases). Germline CDR1 is WSHSY and CDR2 is SAAADI. The V and J ends lost 3 bases and 6 bases respectively, with 15 bases between them. The CDR3 runs 14 residues. As DNA, the CDR3 is TGCGCCAGCAGTGAACCAACAGGACGATCCGAGCAGTACTTC. Encoded protein: CASSEPTGRSEQYF.

In its sample, this clonotype was seen a few times. The chain recombines TRBV7-6 with TRBJ2-7, with 10 bases that match TRBD1. J lost 3 bases, V lost 5 bases, and 10 bases had no gene match. The CDR3 consists of 16 residues. From germline, CDR1 is SGHVS and CDR2 FNYEAQ. The CDR3 DNA sequence: TGTGCCAGCAGCCTCGGGACAGGGGTTGACGGCTACGAGCAGTACTTC. Amino acids: CASSLGTGVDGYEQYF.

This clonotype occurred many times. The chain employs TRBV20-1 and TRBJ2-7; D uncertain. Germline assignment: CDR1 DFQATT and CDR2 SNEGSKA (reference sequence). Deletions cut 5 bases from V and 2 bases from J, with 16 bases between. The CDR3 contains 14 residues. In DNA form, the CDR3 reads TGCAGTGCTGACTTAGTCCTCAACCCCTACGAGCAGTACTTC. Translated, it gives CSADLVLNPYEQYF.

There are many counts of this clonotype. V and J are TRBV20-1 and TRBJ2-5; TRBD2 aligns across 11 bases. This CDR3 region has 13 residues. CDR1 is DFQATT and CDR2 is SNEGSKA in the germline V gene (reference sequence). V dropped 4 bases and J dropped 4; count of bases not matched to a gene: 2. The CDR3 here is CSATLAGGETQYF. For the CDR3, the DNA is TGCAGTGCTACCCTAGCGGGAGGAGAGACCCAGTACTTC.

This clonotype has ten or more counts. V is TRBV28 and J is TRBJ1-3; D perhaps matches TRBD1 (5 bases). The CDR3 is 14 residues long. Germline CDR1 reads MDHEN; CDR2 reads SYDVKM. Between the trimmed V and J ends, which lost 2 bases and 4 bases, there was a span of 9 bases. Here the CDR3 DNA reads TGTGCCAGCAGTTTAGGAGGGGTCGGAAACACCATATATTTT. As protein: CASSLGGVGNTIYF. The whole variable domain, filled in from reference TRBV28 and TRBJ1-3, reads DVKVTQSSRYLVKRTGEKVFLECVQDMDHENMFWYRQDPGLGLRLIYFSYDVKMKEKGDIPEGYSVSREKKERFSLILESASTNQTSMYLCASSLGGVGNTIYFGEGSWLTVV.

This clonotype was observed many times. V is TRBV28 and J is TRBJ1-1, with TRBD1 matching over 9 bases. This CDR3 contains 14 residues. The germline gives CDR1 MDHEN, CDR2 SYDVKM. The V gene end was trimmed by 5 bases and the J gene end by 5 bases; junction bases not matched to a gene: 6. The DNA for the CDR3 is TGTGCCAGCAGTATGACAGGGGGTGGGACTGAAGCTTTCTTT. Amino acids: CASSMTGGGTEAFF.

This clonotype came up many times. The rearrangement uses TRBV10-1 and TRBJ2-2, with 7 bases lining up with TRBD2. The V and J ends lost 6 bases and 1 base, in that order; junction bases with no gene match: 5. The CDR3 runs to 15 residues. Germline-derived CDR1 and CDR2 are WNHNN and SYGVQD (reference sequence). CDR3 sequence (DNA): TGCGCCAGCAGCCCAGCGGGAATGAACACCGGGGAGCTGTTTTTT. Translated: CASSPAGMNTGELFF.

The chain uses TRBV20-1 and TRBJ2-7, with 10 nucleotides matching TRBD2. This CDR3 comprises 16 residues. CDR1 DFQATT and CDR2 SNEGSKA come from the germline V gene (reference sequence). J lost 2 bases, V lost 0 bases, and 7 bases had no gene match. For the CDR3, the DNA is TGCAGTGCTAGAGAAGAACGGAGCGGGAGGGCCTACGAGCAGTACTTC. This codes for CSAREERSGRAYEQYF.

The chain links TRBV28 to TRBJ2-7, with D maybe TRBD2 (6 bases). There are 15 residues in the CDR3. Germline assignment: CDR1 MDHEN and CDR2 SYDVKM. Trimming took off 4 bases at V and 6 bases at J, with 19 bases between the two ends. For the CDR3, the DNA is TGTGCCAGCAGTTGGTCGGAGGGACTTATGCTCGAGCAGTACTTC. Translation gives CASSWSEGLMLEQYF. The full variable domain, rest sourced from reference TRBV28 and TRBJ2-7, is DVKVTQSSRYLVKRTGEKVFLECVQDMDHENMFWYRQDPGLGLRLIYFSYDVKMKEKGDIPEGYSVSREKKERFSLILESASTNQTSMYLCASSWSEGLMLEQYFGPGTRLTVT.

This clonotype was seen only a few times. CDR3 nucleotide sequence: TGTGCCAGCAGTTCTGGGCATAATGGAAACACCATATATTTT. Translating it yields CASSSGHNGNTIYF. The J gene is TRBJ1-3, the V gene TRBV28; D remains unclear. The CDR3 spans 14 residues. V was trimmed by 4 bases and J by 3 bases, leaving 10 bases between them. Germline V gene lookup returns CDR1 MDHEN and CDR2 SYDVKM. Combining the CDR3 with reference TRBV28 and TRBJ1-3 gives the whole variable domain DVKVTQSSRYLVKRTGEKVFLECVQDMDHENMFWYRQDPGLGLRLIYFSYDVKMKEKGDIPEGYSVSREKKERFSLILESASTNQTSMYLCASSSGHNGNTIYFGEGSWLTVV.

This clonotype was seen at least ten times. The chain joins TRBV28 to TRBJ2-7; 9 nucleotides align to TRBD1. Trimming cost V 6 bases and J 3 bases; bases outside gene matches: 9. CDR1 is MDHEN, CDR2 SYDVKM, per germline. The CDR3 runs 15 residues. CDR3 residues: CASRSTGTGLYEQYF. CDR3 nucleotides: TGTGCCAGCAGATCTACCGGGACAGGGCTCTACGAGCAGTACTTC.

At least ten counts were recorded for this clonotype. The rearrangement uses TRBV6-1 and TRBJ2-2; D is unclear. CDR3 length: 14 amino acids. In germline, CDR1 is MNHNS, CDR2 SASEGT. The V and J ends lost 4 bases and 6 bases respectively, with 12 bases between them. CDR3 bases: TGTGCCAGCAGTGGTAGCAGTCGTTCCGGGGAGCTGTTTTTT. This codes for CASSGSSRSGELFF.

There are a few counts of this clonotype. The V gene is TRBV6-1, the J gene TRBJ2-2; D not certain. Germline V gene lookup returns CDR1 MNHNS and CDR2 SASEGT. Deletions cut 5 bases from V and 7 bases from J, with 8 bases between. The CDR3 runs 12 residues. DNA for the CDR3: TGTGCCAGCAGTATCGTTGACGGGGAGCTGTTTTTT. Its translation: CASSIVDGELFF.

This clonotype has ten or more counts. The chain joins TRBV6-1 to TRBJ1-1, with a tentative D call TRBD1 (5 bases). This CDR3 is built from 14 residues. The ends were cut back, 2 bases at V and 4 bases at J, with 11 bases in the middle. In germline, CDR1 is MNHNS, CDR2 SASEGT. In DNA, the CDR3 is TGTGCCAGCAGTGAATTTTCGGGGGGCACTGAAGCTTTCTTT. This gives the protein CASSEFSGGTEAFF.

This chain joins TRBV6-2 or TRBV6-3 and TRBJ1-3; tentatively, D is TRBD1 (5 bases). The V end was cut by 5 bases, the J end by 5 bases, with 16 bases between. In germline, CDR1 is MNHEY, CDR2 SVGEGT. The CDR3 has 15 amino acids. Here the CDR3 reads CASSMYQTARNTIYF. CDR3 bases: TGTGCCAGCAGTATGTATCAGACAGCACGAAACACCATATATTTT.

Many counts were recorded for this clonotype. The V call is TRBV28, the J call TRBJ2-5, with 9 bases matching TRBD1. The CDR3 has 14 residues. CDR1 MDHEN and CDR2 SYDVKM come from the germline V gene. V lost 6 bases to trimming and J lost 1 base; unmatched junction nucleotides: 3. The CDR3 here is CASRKQGAQETQYF. CDR3 nucleotides: TGTGCCAGCAGAAAACAGGGGGCCCAAGAGACCCAGTACTTC. Combining the CDR3 with reference TRBV28 and TRBJ2-5 gives the whole variable domain DVKVTQSSRYLVKRTGEKVFLECVQDMDHENMFWYRQDPGLGLRLIYFSYDVKMKEKGDIPEGYSVSREKKERFSLILESASTNQTSMYLCASRKQGAQETQYFGPGTRLLVL.

This clonotype was seen at least ten times. This sequence joins TRBV15 and TRBJ1-1, with D maybe TRBD1 (5 bases). This CDR3 has 14 amino acids. The V gene's germline CDR1 is LNHNV and CDR2 YYDKDF (reference sequence). V was shortened by 5 bases and J by 4 bases, with 14 bases between the two germline ends. CDR3 region: CATSRKTEPTEAFF. CDR3 in DNA: TGTGCCACCAGCCGAAAGACAGAACCCACTGAAGCTTTCTTT.

This clonotype was seen many times. V usage is TRBV6-1 and J usage is TRBJ2-5, with D perhaps given as TRBD1 or TRBD2 (5 bases each). This CDR3 is 14 amino acids long. CDR1 and CDR2 from the germline V gene are MNHNS and SASEGT. The V and J ends lost 5 bases and 1 base respectively, with 11 bases between them. CDR3 bases: TGTGCCAGCAGTATCCGGGACGCCCAAGAGACCCAGTACTTC. This codes for CASSIRDAQETQYF.

The rearrangement links TRBV4-2 to TRBJ2-5; a possible D gene is TRBD2 (6 bases). The germline gives CDR1 LGHNA, CDR2 YNFKEQ. V dropped 5 bases and J dropped 3 bases, with 16 bases sitting between them. CDR3 length: 15 amino acids. The chain's CDR3 is CASSSTASEKETQYF. The CDR3 region has the DNA TGTGCCAGCAGCTCCACGGCTAGCGAAAAAGAGACCCAGTACTTC.

Ten or more counts support this clonotype. V and J are TRBV28 and TRBJ2-5; TRBD2 matches at 7 bases. This CDR3 region has 16 residues. The trim removed 8 bases at V and 5 bases at J, leaving 17 bases unmatched. Germline loops: CDR1 MDHEN, CDR2 SYDVKM. Written as DNA, the CDR3 is TGTGCCAGCTCGAGGAGGGAGGGCCTATCGGTGGAGACCCAGTACTTC. It translates to CASSRREGLSVETQYF.

This chain links TRBV28 with TRBJ2-5, with 8 positions matching TRBD2. Germline V gives CDR1 MDHEN, CDR2 SYDVKM. The J segment lost 5 bases and the V segment lost 7 bases, leaving 30 bases of the junction unmatched. This CDR3 spans 21 amino acids. CDR3: CASILGGRTGEREFGWETQYF. CDR3 in DNA: TGTGCCAGCATCCTAGGGGGAAGGACCGGGGAGCGGGAGTTCGGTTGGGAGACCCAGTACTTC.

Notes on this clonotype: This clone may be a read error of a much larger clone one base away. This sequence joins TRBV7-9 and TRBJ2-5; D is perhaps TRBD1 (5 bases). Germline V lookup: CDR1 SEHNR, CDR2 FQNEAQ (reference sequence). The CDR3 runs 14 residues. Trimming pared 1 base from V and 9 bases from J, leaving 15 bases between. The CDR3 DNA sequence: TGTGCCAGCAGCTTAGGGGGCGGCTCTGAGGCCCAGTACTTC. It codes for CASSLGGGSEAQYF.

The chain links TRBV20-1 to TRBJ2-7; 7 bases match TRBD1. Germline loops: CDR1 DFQATT, CDR2 SNEGSKA (reference sequence). The CDR3 runs to 15 residues. The ends lost 0 bases at V and 0 bases at J; junction bases unmatched: 5. Written as DNA, the CDR3 is TGCAGTGCTAGAGATCCGGGACAGAACTCCTACGAGCAGTACTTC. It is translated as CSARDPGQNSYEQYF.

This clonotype was detected ten times or more. The J gene is TRBJ1-5, the V gene TRBV28; D is ambiguous. V was clipped by 2 bases and J by 3 bases, with 5 bases between them. The CDR3 is made up of 13 amino acids. Germline assignment: CDR1 MDHEN and CDR2 SYDVKM. The CDR3 nucleotides read TGTGCCAGCAGTTTACAGCACAATCAGCCCCAGCATTTT. It yields the protein CASSLQHNQPQHF.

This clonotype was detected many times. The chain employs TRBV7-2 and TRBJ1-1, with a possible D match to TRBD1 (6 bases). This CDR3 comprises 15 residues. Germline V lookup: CDR1 SGHTA, CDR2 FQGNSA. V was trimmed by 4 bases and J by 5 bases, leaving 17 bases between them. CDR3 in DNA: TGTGCCAGCAGCTCTTCTCCGGGACAACTTACTGAAGCTTTCTTT. This encodes CASSSSPGQLTEAFF.

This clonotype has only a few counts. V is TRBV9 and J is TRBJ2-7; tentative D call: TRBD1 (5 bases). This CDR3 contains 15 residues. The germline V gene has CDR1 SGDLS and CDR2 YYNGEE. Deletions cut 4 bases from V and 3 bases from J, with 17 bases between. The CDR3 sequence is CASSLQGAGFYEQYF. The CDR3 nucleotides are TGTGCCAGCAGCCTTCAAGGGGCAGGGTTCTACGAGCAGTACTTC.

The chain employs TRBV28 and TRBJ2-7, with D possibly being TRBD1 or TRBD2 (5 bases each). Trimming left V 5 bases short and J 1 base short, with 15 bases between. Germline CDR1 is MDHEN and CDR2 is SYDVKM. The length of the CDR3 is 15 residues. CDR3 sequence reads: CASSIWDGGSYEQYF. The CDR3, as DNA: TGTGCCAGCAGTATCTGGGACGGAGGTTCCTACGAGCAGTACTTC. The full variable domain, rest sourced from reference TRBV28 and TRBJ2-7, is DVKVTQSSRYLVKRTGEKVFLECVQDMDHENMFWYRQDPGLGLRLIYFSYDVKMKEKGDIPEGYSVSREKKERFSLILESASTNQTSMYLCASSIWDGGSYEQYFGPGTRLTVT.

This clonotype was recorded many times. This chain uses TRBV11-1 with TRBJ2-7; D gene unclear. Germline V CDR1 and CDR2: SGHAT, FQDESV (reference sequence). This CDR3 region has 11 residues. The CDR3 is CSAVTSYEQYF. DNA for the CDR3: TGTTCCGCGGTAACCTCCTACGAGCAGTACTTC.